These T cell receptor beta chains were read from a single sample in a study of shared clonotypes between healthy human individuals. Profiling relied on immunoSEQ multiplex PCR, and the TCRdb table lists in-frame clones only, not all of them. The sample holds 2 million to 3 million clones, approximately 93% seen once. Sequenced input: naive CD4+ T cells from PBMCs. All receptors come from a man younger than 35 in good health. Some clones in this sample may be carry-over from other donors' samples. Each CDR3 is given with its conserved first and last residue. The D gene is left open where the match is weak. The listing skips clone size in some rows; elsewhere it reads once, few, many or a size class.

d_call j_call clone_size v_call cdr3_nt cdr3_aa
. TRBJ1-2 . TRBV28 TGTGCCAGCAGTTTTCCGGGCCCCGAGGACTATGGCTACACCTTC CASSFPGPEDYGYTF
. TRBJ2-3 . TRBV4-2 TGTGCCAGCAGCCATGGTAGCGGTAGCACAGATACGCAGTATTTT CASSHGSGSTDTQYF
TRBD2 TRBJ2-7 . TRBV11-2 TGTGCCAGCAGCTTAGGGGTCCTAGCGGGACCCCATTCCCCCAACGAGCAGTACTTC CASSLGVLAGPHSPNEQYF
TRBD1 TRBJ1-2 . TRBV28 TGTGCCAGCAGTTTGCTTGTGGGACAGGGGAACTATGGCTACACCTTC CASSLLVGQGNYGYTF
TRBD2 TRBJ2-4 . TRBV13 TGTGCCAGCAGCTTAGGCCCTAGCGGGGCGAGACGACAGTACTTC CASSLGPSGARRQYF
TRBD2 TRBJ2-5 once TRBV28 TGTGCCATTACGACTAGCGGGAGGAGGCGAGAGACCCAGTACTTC CAITTSGRRRETQYF
TRBD1 TRBJ1-5 . TRBV11-2 TGTGCCAGCAGCTTGCCAGGACAGGGGACCTATCAGCCCCAGCATTTT CASSLPGQGTYQPQHF
. TRBJ2-1 . TRBV9 TGTGCCAGCAGCTACGGCGGGGAACAACACAATGAGCAGTTCTTC CASSYGGEQHNEQFF
. TRBJ2-2 . TRBV19 TGTGCCAGTAGCCCCTGGGTTTTCGGGGAGCTGTTTTTT CASSPWVFGELFF
TRBD2 TRBJ2-5 . TRBV19 TGTGCCAGTAGTACCGGGCTAGCGGGAGGGGAGACCCAGTACTTC CASSTGLAGGETQYF
TRBD2 TRBJ2-4 . TRBV2 TGTGCCAGCAGTGGCCTAGCGGGAGGTCGAGCCAAAAACATTCAGTACTTC CASSGLAGGRAKNIQYF
TRBD2 TRBJ2-1 once TRBV6-6 TGTGCCAGCAGTACAGCTAGCGGGAGGGCCAGCCATGAGCAGTTCTTC CASSTASGRASHEQFF
. TRBJ1-1 . TRBV6-5 TGTGCCAGCAGGTTTGACAGTTACACTGAAGCTTTCTTT CASRFDSYTEAFF
. TRBJ2-7 once TRBV11-2 TGTGCCAGCAGCTTAAGTGGGACGGCACTTCTCGAGCAGTACTTC CASSLSGTALLEQYF
. TRBJ1-5 . TRBV19 TGTGCCAGTAGTATTCGTCTGCGGGGTCAGAGGCATCAGCCCCAGCATTTT CASSIRLRGQRHQPQHF
. TRBJ2-1 . TRBV4-3 TGCGCCAGCAGCCAAAGAACTGATGAGCAGTTCTTC CASSQRTDEQFF
. TRBJ1-5 . TRBV11-2 TGTGCCAGCAGGCGTGAGGCGGGTCAGCCCCAGCATTTT CASRREAGQPQHF
TRBD1 TRBJ1-2 . TRBV28 TGTGCCAGCAGCGCTACCGACAGGGCGGCTAACTATGGCTACACCTTC CASSATDRAANYGYTF
TRBD1 TRBJ2-2 . TRBV7-3 TGTGCCAGCAGCACACAGGGGCCCGCGAACACCGGGGAGCTGTTTTTT CASSTQGPANTGELFF
. TRBJ2-3 . TRBV9 TGTGCCAGCACGACGGGGGATGGCACAGATACGCAGTATTTT CASTTGDGTDTQYF
. TRBJ2-1 . TRBV19 TGTGCCAGACCTGTAGCGCCCGAAGGCCCCTACAATGAGCAGTTCTTC CARPVAPEGPYNEQFF
TRBD2 TRBJ2-1 . TRBV18 TGTGCCAGCTCACCTTTGACTAGCGGGTTCAATGAGCAGTTCTTC CASSPLTSGFNEQFF
. TRBJ2-6 . TRBV10-2 TGCGCCAGCAGTGCCATAGCCGGGACACCCGCCTCTGGGGCCAACGTCCTGACTTTC CASSAIAGTPASGANVLTF
TRBD1 TRBJ1-2 . TRBV29-1 TGCAGCGGAAGGACAGGGAGAGGCGGCTACACCTTC CSGRTGRGGYTF
. TRBJ1-1 . TRBV7-3 TGTGCCAGCAGCACCCAGGAGGGCACTGAAGCTTTCTTT CASSTQEGTEAFF
TRBD1 TRBJ2-7 . TRBV28 TGTGCCAGCAGGGGGACAGGGAAAGGCTACGAGCAGTACTTC CASRGTGKGYEQYF
. TRBJ2-7 . TRBV19 TGTGCCAGTAGTTGGGTACTCGGGGAGAACGAGCAGTACTTC CASSWVLGENEQYF
. TRBJ1-1 . TRBV14 TGTGCCAGCAGCCATCGAGGGGAGAGCACTGAAGCTTTCTTT CASSHRGESTEAFF
TRBD2 TRBJ2-1 . TRBV10-3 TGTGCCATCAGTGAGCCATTAGGACTAGCGGGAGGTTCCTACAATGAGCAGTTCTTC CAISEPLGLAGGSYNEQFF
. TRBJ2-7 . TRBV6-6 TGTGCCAGCAGGGCAGGGATCCCCTACGAGCAGTACTTC CASRAGIPYEQYF
TRBD1 TRBJ2-7 . TRBV27 TGTGCCAGCAGTCTGCGGCGCCGGGACAGGGGGCGTCCTACCTACGAGCAGTACTTC CASSLRRRDRGRPTYEQYF
. TRBJ2-1 . TRBV27 TGTGCCAGCAGTTTAATAGAGTTGGGATCGAATGAGCAGTTCTTC CASSLIELGSNEQFF
TRBD1 TRBJ1-1 . TRBV29-1 TGCAGCGCCGTACCGGGGCAGGGGGTCACTGAAGCTTTCTTT CSAVPGQGVTEAFF
. TRBJ2-3 . TRBV4-3 TGCGCCAGCAGCCAACTCTTAGGGGGAAACACAGATACGCAGTATTTT CASSQLLGGNTDTQYF
. TRBJ2-2 . TRBV5-1 TGCGCCAGCAGTATTACCGGTGAACCCACCGGGGAGCTGTTTTTT CASSITGEPTGELFF
. TRBJ2-3 . TRBV5-4 TGTGCCACCGAGATTGACCTAAGGGGAACAGATACGCAGTATTTT CATEIDLRGTDTQYF
TRBD1 TRBJ1-5 once TRBV19 TGTGCCAGTAGTATAACAGGGGTATATAGCAATCAGCCCCAGCATTTT CASSITGVYSNQPQHF
. TRBJ2-1 . TRBV5-1 TGCGCCAGCAGCCTGTCCGGAGGGCTGGGCTCCTACAATGAGCAGTTCTTC CASSLSGGLGSYNEQFF
. TRBJ2-2 . TRBV5-1 TGCGCCAGCAGTTCCCGGGCGGGGAACACCGGGGAGCTGTTTTTT CASSSRAGNTGELFF
. TRBJ1-1 . TRBV6-1 TGTGCCAGCAGTGAACAGGGTTTGAGTAACACTGAAGCTTTCTTT CASSEQGLSNTEAFF
. TRBJ1-2 . TRBV6-5 TGTGCCAGCAGTTACTCGGCCGGCGCGTATGGCTACACCTTC CASSYSAGAYGYTF
TRBD1 TRBJ2-1 . TRBV30 TGTGCCTGGTCAAAAGACAGGGGGCCTTGGAATGAGCAGTTCTTC CAWSKDRGPWNEQFF
. TRBJ2-3 . TRBV2 TGTGCCAGCAGTGAATTACACCGAAGCACAGATACGCAGTATTTT CASSELHRSTDTQYF
TRBD1 TRBJ2-7 . TRBV5-1 TGCGCCAGCAGCTTAACCGGGACAGTAAACGGCGAGCAGTACTTC CASSLTGTVNGEQYF
. TRBJ1-1 once TRBV10-3 TGTGCCATCAGTGAAGGGCCGAGCAACACTGAAGCTTTCTTT CAISEGPSNTEAFF
. TRBJ2-5 once TRBV5-1 TGCGCCAGCAGCTTGGCCGCGTATTCAGAAGAGACCCAGTACTTC CASSLAAYSEETQYF
. TRBJ1-3 . TRBV6-6 TGTGCCAGCAGACCGGACAGTTCGGCGGGAAACACCATATATTTT CASRPDSSAGNTIYF
. TRBJ1-4 few TRBV4-1 TGCGCCAGCCGGCCCTGGGGGGCTAATGAAAAACTGTTTTTT CASRPWGANEKLFF
. TRBJ2-7 . TRBV9 TGTGCCAGCAGCGTGACAGCGGGCTCCTACGAGCAGTACTTC CASSVTAGSYEQYF
. TRBJ1-1 . TRBV9 TGTGCCAGCAGCGTAGAACAGACAGACACTGAAGCTTTCTTT CASSVEQTDTEAFF
. TRBJ2-2 . TRBV7-8 TGTGCCAGCAGCTTCTCAAGAGGGGAGCTGTTTTTT CASSFSRGELFF
. TRBJ2-5 once TRBV5-1 TGCGCCAGCAGCTTCCGGGAGATACAGACCCAGTACTTC CASSFREIQTQYF
TRBD2 TRBJ2-3 . TRBV30 TGTGCCTGGAGTGGACTAGCGGTAATCACAGATACGCAGTATTTT CAWSGLAVITDTQYF